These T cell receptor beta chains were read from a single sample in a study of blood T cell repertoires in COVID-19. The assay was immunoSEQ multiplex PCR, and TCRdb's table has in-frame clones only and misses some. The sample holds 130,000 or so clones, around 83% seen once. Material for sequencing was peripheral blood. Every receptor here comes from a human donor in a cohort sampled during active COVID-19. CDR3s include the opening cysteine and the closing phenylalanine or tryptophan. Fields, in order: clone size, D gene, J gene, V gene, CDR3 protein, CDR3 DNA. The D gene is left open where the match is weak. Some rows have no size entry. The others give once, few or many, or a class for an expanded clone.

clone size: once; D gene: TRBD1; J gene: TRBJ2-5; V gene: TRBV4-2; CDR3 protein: CASRETGGRGQETQYF; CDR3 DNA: TGTGCCAGCAGGGAGACAGGGGGCAGGGGGCAAGAGACCCAGTACTTC
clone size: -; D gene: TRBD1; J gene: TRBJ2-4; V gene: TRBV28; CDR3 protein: CASSLWGRGNIQYF; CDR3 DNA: TGTGCCAGCAGTTTATGGGGCAGGGGGAACATTCAGTACTTC
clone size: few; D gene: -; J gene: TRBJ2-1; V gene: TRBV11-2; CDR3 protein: CASSSGWANEQFF; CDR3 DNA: TGTGCCAGCAGCTCCGGTTGGGCGAATGAGCAGTTCTTC
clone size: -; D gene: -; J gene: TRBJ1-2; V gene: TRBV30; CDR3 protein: CAWNLQGKGGYTF; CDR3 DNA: TGTGCCTGGAACCTTCAGGGTAAGGGTGGCTACACCTTC
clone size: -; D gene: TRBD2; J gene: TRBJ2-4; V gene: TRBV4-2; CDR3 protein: CASSQDLGTSGREGDIQYF; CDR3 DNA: TGTGCCAGCAGCCAAGATCTGGGGACTAGCGGTCGTGAGGGGGACATTCAGTACTTC
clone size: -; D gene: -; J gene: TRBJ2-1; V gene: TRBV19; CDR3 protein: CASSQRQGGNEQFF; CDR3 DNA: TGTGCCAGTAGTCAGCGTCAGGGGGGTAATGAGCAGTTCTTC
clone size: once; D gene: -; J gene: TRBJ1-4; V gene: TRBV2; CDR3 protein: CASSGRTQNEKLFF; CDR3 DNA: TGTGCCAGCAGTGGCCGGACACAGAATGAAAAACTGTTTTTT
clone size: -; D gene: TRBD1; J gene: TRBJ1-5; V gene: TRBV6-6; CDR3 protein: CASTMTGVSNQPQHF; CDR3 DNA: TGTGCCAGCACTATGACAGGGGTTAGCAATCAGCCCCAGCATTTT
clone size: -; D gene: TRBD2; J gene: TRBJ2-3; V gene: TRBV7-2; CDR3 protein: CASSLGLAGGTDTQYF; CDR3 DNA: TGTGCCAGCAGCTTAGGTCTAGCGGGAGGCACAGATACGCAGTATTTT
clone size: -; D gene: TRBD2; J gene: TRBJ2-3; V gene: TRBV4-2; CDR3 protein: CASSQAGTSDYTQYF; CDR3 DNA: TGTGCCAGCAGCCAAGCCGGGACTAGCGACTATACGCAGTATTTT